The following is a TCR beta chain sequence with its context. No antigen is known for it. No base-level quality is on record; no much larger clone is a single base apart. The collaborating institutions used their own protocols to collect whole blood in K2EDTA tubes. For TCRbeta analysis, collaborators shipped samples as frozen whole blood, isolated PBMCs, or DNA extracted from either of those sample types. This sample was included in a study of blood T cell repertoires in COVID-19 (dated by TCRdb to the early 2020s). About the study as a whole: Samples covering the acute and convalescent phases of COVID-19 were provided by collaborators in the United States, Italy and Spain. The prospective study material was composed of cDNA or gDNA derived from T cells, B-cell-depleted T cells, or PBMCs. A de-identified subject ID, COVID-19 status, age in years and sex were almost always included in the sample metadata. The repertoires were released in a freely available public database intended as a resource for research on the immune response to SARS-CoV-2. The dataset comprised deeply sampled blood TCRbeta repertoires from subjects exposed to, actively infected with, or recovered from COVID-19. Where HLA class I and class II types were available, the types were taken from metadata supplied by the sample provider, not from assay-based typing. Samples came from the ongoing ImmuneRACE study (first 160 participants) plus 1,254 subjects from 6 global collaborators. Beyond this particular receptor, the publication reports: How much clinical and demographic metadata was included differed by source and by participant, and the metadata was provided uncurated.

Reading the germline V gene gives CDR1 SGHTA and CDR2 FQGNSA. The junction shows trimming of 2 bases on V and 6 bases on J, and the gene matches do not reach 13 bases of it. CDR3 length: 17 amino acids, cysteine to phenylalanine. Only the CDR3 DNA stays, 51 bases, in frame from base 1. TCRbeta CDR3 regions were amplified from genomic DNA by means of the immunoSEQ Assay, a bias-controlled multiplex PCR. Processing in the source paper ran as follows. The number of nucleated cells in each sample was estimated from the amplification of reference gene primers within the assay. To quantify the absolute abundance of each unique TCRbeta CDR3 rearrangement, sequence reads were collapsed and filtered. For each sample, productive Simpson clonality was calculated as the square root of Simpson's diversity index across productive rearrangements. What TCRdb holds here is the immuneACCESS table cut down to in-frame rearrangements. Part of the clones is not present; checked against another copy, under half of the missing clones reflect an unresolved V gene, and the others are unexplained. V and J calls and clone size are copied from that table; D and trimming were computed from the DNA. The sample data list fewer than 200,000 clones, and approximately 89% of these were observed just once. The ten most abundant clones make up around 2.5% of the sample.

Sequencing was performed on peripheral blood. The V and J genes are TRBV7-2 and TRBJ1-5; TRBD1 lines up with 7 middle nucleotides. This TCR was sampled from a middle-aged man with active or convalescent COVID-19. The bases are TGTGCCAGCAGCTTACTCCCCAGTGGCAGGGGGACTCAGCCCCAGCATTTT. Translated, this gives CASSLLPSGRGTQPQHF.